This T cell receptor (beta chain) comes out of a study of Graves' ophthalmopathy and Graves' hyperthyroidism. Amplifying from RNA transcripts, the study obtained TCR beta CDR3 regions. Investigators did first-round RT-PCR with HTBI primers, then second-round multiplex PCR. In TCRdb, the multiplex PCR reads were re-called with MiXCR into one record per CDR3 protein. The table has under 350,000 distinct CDR3 sequences, roughly a sixth seen once. Germline CDR1 is SGDLS and CDR2 is YYNGEE. Trimming cost V 0 bases and J 9 bases, with 6 bases left between them. This CDR3 comprises 11 residues. This clonotype showed up many times. Antigen specificity is unknown. Study results and limitations: A majority of expanded thyroid clonotypes exceeding 0.001 frequency were likewise present in blood.

Fresh peripheral blood, roughly 10 ml, was the PBMC source. The V call is TRBV9, the J call TRBJ1-2; no clear D gene. Source material: peripheral blood. This receptor was identified in an adult man with Graves' ophthalmopathy. The chain's CDR3 is CASSVGVSYTF. In nucleotides, the CDR3 is TGTGCCAGCAGCGTAGGAGTAAGCTACACCTTC. Supplemented by reference TRBV9 and TRBJ1-2, the full variable domain reads DSGVTQTPKHLITATGQRVTLRCSPRSGDLSVYWYQQSLDQGLQFLIQYYNGEERAKGNILERFSAQQFPDLHSELNLSSLELGDSALYFCASSVGVSYTFGSGTRLTVV.